The clone carrying this TCR beta chain appeared once. Its antigen remains unknown. The sample originates from a study of T cells in Graves' hyperthyroidism and ophthalmopathy. Amplification targeted TCR beta CDR3 regions from RNA transcripts. HTBI primers were the set used in a first-round RT-PCR of the TCR CDR3. TCRdb re-called the multiplex PCR reads through MiXCR, storing one row per CDR3 protein. This sample has approximately 400,000 distinct CDR3 sequences; less than 20% occur once, and the top ten carry 40%. The germline CDR1 and CDR2 sequences are SQVTM and ANQGSEA. The CDR3 runs 11 residues. Trimming took 5 bases from V and 5 from J; bases not matched to a gene: 1. The study's findings and limits: A model built on 13 V-J features separated ophthalmopathy from stable hyperthyroidism.

In making diagnoses, clinical symptoms, serum thyroxine and TRAb, thyroid ultrasound and orbital computed tomography were all used. The source of the PBMCs was 9.5 to 10 ml of fresh peripheral blood. The chain joins TRBV29-1 to TRBJ2-5; 8 bases are shared with TRBD1. The sequencing sample was made of blood. The sequence derives from a man younger than 30 with Graves' ophthalmopathy. The CDR3, as DNA: TGCAGCGTTACAGGGGGGGAGACCCAGTACTTC. This codes for CSVTGGETQYF. Filled out from reference TRBV29-1 and TRBJ2-5, the complete variable domain reads SAVISQKPSRDICQRGTSLTIQCQVDSQVTMMFWYRQQPGQSLTLIATANQGSEATYESGFVIDKFPISRPNLTFSTLTVSNMSPEDSSIYLCSVTGGETQYFGPGTRLLVL.